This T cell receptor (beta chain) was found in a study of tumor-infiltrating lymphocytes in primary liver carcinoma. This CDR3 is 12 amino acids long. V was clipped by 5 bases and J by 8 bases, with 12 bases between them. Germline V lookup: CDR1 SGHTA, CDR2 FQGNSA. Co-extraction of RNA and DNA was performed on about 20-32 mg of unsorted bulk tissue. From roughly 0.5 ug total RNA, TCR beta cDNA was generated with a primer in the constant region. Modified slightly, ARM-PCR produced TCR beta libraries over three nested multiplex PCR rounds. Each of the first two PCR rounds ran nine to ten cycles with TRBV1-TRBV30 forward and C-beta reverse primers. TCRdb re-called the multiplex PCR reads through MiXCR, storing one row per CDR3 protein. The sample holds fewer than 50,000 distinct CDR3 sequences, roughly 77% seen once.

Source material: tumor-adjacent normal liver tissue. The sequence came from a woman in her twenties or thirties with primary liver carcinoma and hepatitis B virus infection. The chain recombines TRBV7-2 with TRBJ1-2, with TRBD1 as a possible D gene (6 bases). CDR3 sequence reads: CASSAYRDGYTF. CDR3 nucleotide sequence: TGTGCCAGCAGCGCCTACAGGGACGGCTACACCTTC.